The clone carrying this TCR beta chain was seen once. The data derive from a study of blood T cell repertoires in COVID-19. The V and J ends lost 0 bases and 3 bases, in that order; junction bases with no gene match: 1. CDR1 SGHRS and CDR2 YFSETQ come from the germline V gene. CDR3 length: 15 residues. Only in-frame clones appear in the TCRdb table, and some are missing; sequencing was by immunoSEQ multiplex PCR. The top ten hold 2.5% to 3.5% of the sample, which has about 140,000 clones, 75% to 80% seen once. Categorization into cohorts depended on clinical history that participants reported. This clonotype was obtained from a woman in her forties or fifties who had recovered from COVID-19. The chain recombines TRBV5-1 with TRBJ2-2; TRBD1 matches at 8 bases. Sequenced sample: PBMCs or T cells enriched from blood (not recorded which). CDR3 in DNA: TGCGCCAGCAGCTTGGAGACAGGGGACACCGGGGAGCTGTTTTTT. This encodes CASSLETGDTGELFF.